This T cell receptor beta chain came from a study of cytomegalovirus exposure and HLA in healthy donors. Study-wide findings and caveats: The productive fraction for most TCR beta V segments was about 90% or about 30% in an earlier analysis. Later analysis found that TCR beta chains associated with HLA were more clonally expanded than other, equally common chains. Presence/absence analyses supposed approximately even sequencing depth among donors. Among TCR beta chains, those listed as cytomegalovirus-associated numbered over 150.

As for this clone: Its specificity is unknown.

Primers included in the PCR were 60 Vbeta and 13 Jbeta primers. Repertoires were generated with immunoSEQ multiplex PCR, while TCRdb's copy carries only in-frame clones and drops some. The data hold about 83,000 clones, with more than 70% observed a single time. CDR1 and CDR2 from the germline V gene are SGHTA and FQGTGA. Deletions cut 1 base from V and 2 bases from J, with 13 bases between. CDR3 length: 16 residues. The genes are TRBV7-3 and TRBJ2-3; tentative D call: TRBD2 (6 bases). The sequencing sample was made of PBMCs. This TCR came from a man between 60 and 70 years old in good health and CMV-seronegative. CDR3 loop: CASSLNGRGPTDTQYF. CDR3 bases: TGTGCCAGCAGCTTAAACGGGCGGGGTCCCACAGATACGCAGTATTTT. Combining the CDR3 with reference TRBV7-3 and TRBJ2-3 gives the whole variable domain GAGVSQTPSNKVTEKGKYVELRCDPISGHTALYWYRQSLGQGPEFLIYFQGTGAADDSGLPNDRFFAVRPEGSVSTLKIQRTERGDSAVYLCASSLNGRGPTDTQYFGPGTRLTVL.